Below are 19 T cell receptor beta chains sequenced from a single sample in a study of T cell repertoires in aging, cancer and after chemotherapy. Multiplex touch-down PCR with TRB-A/B primers amplified rearranged V-D-J TRB sequences. A single record per CDR3 protein comes from TCRdb applying MiXCR to the multiplex PCR reads. This table has about 1,300 distinct CDR3 sequences, under 25% appearing once. The template was genomic DNA from peripheral blood, not RNA. Sequencing was performed on blood. These receptors all come from a human donor with a solid tumor.

This clonotype was seen more than once but under ten times. The rearrangement links TRBV5-1 to TRBJ1-1; D unresolved. The CDR3 totals 14 residues. V lost 3 bases and J lost 0, with 9 bases in between. Looked up from germline, CDR1 is SGHRS and CDR2 is YFSETQ. The CDR3 nucleotides are TGCGCCAGCAGCTCCGACCTTATGAACACTGAAGCTTTCTTT. It is translated as CASSSDLMNTEAFF. The full variable domain, with the rest looked up from reference TRBV5-1 and TRBJ1-1, is KAGVTQTPRYLIKTRGQQVTLSCSPISGHRSVSWYQQTPGQGLQFLFEYFSETQRNKGNFPGRFSGRQFSNSRSEMNVSTLELGDSALYLCASSSDLMNTEAFFGQGTRLTVV.

Sample share makes this clonotype medium-sized. The DNA is left out, because the CDR3 cannot be placed on it with certainty; the CDR3 is given as TCRdb lists it. The chain uses TRBV7-5 and TRBJ2-7; the DNA was not compared with TRBD2, the D call given in the table. TRBV7-5 is tagged as a pseudogene. Ends included, the CDR3 has 21 residues. The CDR3 here is CISVSEAERLAGLAGVYEQYF.

This clonotype has only a few counts. This chain joins TRBV2 and TRBJ2-2; D is unresolved. Germline V gene data show CDR1 as SNHLY and CDR2 as FYNNEI. This CDR3 is 11 amino acids long. V was clipped by 3 bases and J by 6 bases, with 2 bases between them. The CDR3 sequence: CASSDSGELFF. DNA for the CDR3: TGTGCCAGCAGTGACTCCGGGGAGCTGTTTTTT.

This chain connects TRBV7-2 to TRBJ1-2; D gene unclear. There are 13 residues in the CDR3. V was trimmed by 1 base and J by 2 bases, leaving 5 bases between them. Germline V gene data show CDR1 as SGHTA and CDR2 as FQGNSA. The chain's CDR3 is CASSLDWNYGYTF. The CDR3 bases are TGTGCCAGCAGCTTAGACTGGAACTATGGCTACACCTTC.

By sample fraction, this clonotype is medium-sized. The chain carries TRBV10-2 and TRBJ2-5; D gene unclear. CDR1 and CDR2 from the germline V gene are WSHSY and SAAADI. Trimming left V 0 bases short and J 3 bases short, with 11 bases between. The CDR3 runs to 15 residues. The CDR3 sequence is CASSESSTQKETQYF. The CDR3 DNA is TGCGCCAGCAGTGAGTCTAGCACCCAAAAAGAGACCCAGTACTTC.

This clonotype is medium-sized (0.01 to 0.1%) within its sample. This chain connects TRBV4-3 to TRBJ2-5, with TRBD1 matching over 7 bases. CDR1 is LGHNA and CDR2 is YSLEER in the germline V gene. J was trimmed by 5 bases and V by 0 bases; bases with no gene match: 6. This CDR3 spans 15 amino acids. This chain's CDR3 is CASSQERGPGETQYF. The CDR3 DNA follows: TGCGCCAGCAGCCAAGAAAGGGGGCCTGGGGAGACCCAGTACTTC.

Sample share makes this clonotype hyperexpanded. The V gene is TRBV30, the J gene TRBJ2-7, with D perhaps matching TRBD1 or TRBD2 (5 bases each). CDR1 and CDR2 (germline): GTSNPN, SVGIG (reference sequence). The ends were cut back, 2 bases at V and 2 bases at J, with 13 bases in the middle. This CDR3 has 14 amino acids. The CDR3 loop is CAWSLAMGAYEQYF. The CDR3 coding sequence is TGTGCCTGGAGTCTTGCCATGGGGGCCTACGAGCAGTACTTC.

By share of the sample, this clonotype is large (0.1 to 1%). This sequence joins TRBV11-3 and TRBJ2-2; D not resolved. This CDR3 is built from 15 residues. Trimming pared 1 base from V and 0 bases from J, leaving 6 bases between. The germline CDR1 and CDR2 sequences are SGHNT and YENEEA. DNA for the CDR3: TGTGCCAGCAGCTTAGTGGCGGCGAACACCGGGGAGCTGTTTTTT. Translated, it gives CASSLVAANTGELFF.

This clonotype was seen more than once but under ten times. V gene TRBV28 combines with J gene TRBJ1-2, with D hard to call. Germline V lookup: CDR1 MDHEN, CDR2 SYDVKM. Trimming stripped 3 bases from V and 4 bases from J, with 9 bases between. CDR3 size: 13 residues. CDR3 protein: CASSLSQTYGYTF. The CDR3 bases are TGTGCCAGCAGTTTGTCGCAGACCTATGGCTACACCTTC.

This clonotype is medium-sized within its sample. The genes are TRBV12-3 or TRBV12-4 and TRBJ2-5, with TRBD2 matching over 9 bases. Trimming at V came to 8 bases and at J to 2 bases, leaving 9 bases not matched to a gene. The CDR3 is 15 amino acids. CDR3 region: CASLPSGGSQETQYF. CDR3 DNA: TGTGCCAGCTTGCCGAGCGGGGGGTCACAAGAGACCCAGTACTTC.

This clonotype ranks as medium-sized. This CDR3 is CASSSPGVAGGQETQYF. CDR3 nucleotides: TGTGCCAGCAGTTCCCCGGGGGTGGCGGGGGGCCAAGAGACCCAGTACTTC. The chain recombines TRBV6-2 or TRBV6-3 with TRBJ2-5; 8 nucleotides match TRBD2. Germline V CDR1 and CDR2: MNHEY, SVGEGT. Trimming removed 4 bases from V and 1 base from J; junction bases left unmatched: 11. The CDR3 runs to 17 residues.

This clonotype rates as large (0.1 to 1%). This chain uses TRBV6-5 with TRBJ1-1; no firm D call. The CDR3 totals 17 residues. Deletions cut 0 bases from V and 0 bases from J, with 14 bases between. CDR1 and CDR2 from the germline V gene are MNHEY and SVGAGI. In nucleotides, the CDR3 is TGTGCCAGCAGTTACTCGATCGCTCCGGGCCTGAACACTGAAGCTTTCTTT. This encodes CASSYSIAPGLNTEAFF.

This clonotype is deemed medium-sized. The chain joins TRBV7-2 to TRBJ1-5; D might be TRBD1 (5 bases). CDR1 and CDR2 from the germline V gene are SGHTA and FQGNSA. The ends were cut back, 2 bases at V and 3 bases at J, with 11 bases in the middle. The CDR3 is 15 residues long. The DNA of the CDR3 is TGTGCCAGCAGCTTACAGGGAGGTCTCAATCAGCCCCAGCATTTT. Amino acid sequence: CASSLQGGLNQPQHF.

This clonotype is medium-sized within its sample. The gene calls are TRBV27 and TRBJ2-7; unclear D gene. Trimming left V 2 bases short and J 0 bases short, with 17 bases between. This CDR3 contains 17 residues. CDR1 MNHEY and CDR2 SMNVEV come from the germline V gene (reference sequence). The DNA of the CDR3 is TGTGCCAGCAGTTTAGGTCCCGTGGAGCCCCGCTCCTACGAGCAGTACTTC. Protein product: CASSLGPVEPRSYEQYF.

The V and J genes are TRBV5-5 and TRBJ2-7; 11 bases map to TRBD1. With 4 bases clipped from V and 6 bases from J, the junction kept 9 bases outside the gene matches. This CDR3 region has 15 residues. Germline CDR1 SGHKS, CDR2 YYEKEE (reference sequence). The CDR3 sequence is CASSQLGTGGSEQYF. The CDR3 DNA is TGTGCCAGCAGCCAATTGGGGACAGGGGGAAGCGAGCAGTACTTC.

This clonotype is judged medium-sized. This sequence joins TRBV12-3 or TRBV12-4 and TRBJ1-3; D possibly corresponds to TRBD1 (6 bases). V gave up 6 bases and J gave up 9 bases, with 12 bases separating them. The CDR3 is 12 amino acids. CDR3 in amino acids: CASSQQGSTIYF. The CDR3 DNA sequence: TGTGCCAGCAGCCAACAGGGTTCCACCATATATTTT.

By share, this clonotype ranks as medium-sized (0.01 to 0.1%). This chain joins TRBV6-5 and TRBJ1-2; tentative D call: TRBD1 (5 bases). The CDR3 totals 16 residues. V was pared by 1 base and J by 0 bases, with 12 bases between. Germline V gene sequence: CDR1 MNHEY, CDR2 SVGAGI. The CDR3 region is CASSYFTGLSNYGYTF. The CDR3, as DNA: TGTGCCAGCAGTTACTTTACAGGCCTTTCTAACTATGGCTACACCTTC.

By frequency in the sample, this clonotype is large. CDR3 bases: TGTGCCAGCAGTCGACAGGGGGCTTTGTCTGGGGCCAACGTCCTGACTTTC. The encoded protein is CASSRQGALSGANVLTF. The chain combines TRBV6-5 with TRBJ2-6; 10 bases agree with TRBD1. V was pared by 5 bases and J by 1 base, with 5 bases of the junction left unmatched. The CDR3 contains 17 residues. From germline, CDR1 is MNHEY and CDR2 SVGAGI.

The chain couples TRBV15 to TRBJ2-5, with 7 nucleotides matching TRBD2. CDR1 and CDR2 from the germline V gene are LNHNV and YYDKDF (reference sequence). Trimming cost V 1 base and J 5 bases; bases outside gene matches: 1. CDR3 length equals 13 residues. The CDR3 region is CATSRVGGETQYF. Here the CDR3 DNA reads TGTGCCACCAGCAGAGTGGGGGGGGAGACCCAGTACTTC.